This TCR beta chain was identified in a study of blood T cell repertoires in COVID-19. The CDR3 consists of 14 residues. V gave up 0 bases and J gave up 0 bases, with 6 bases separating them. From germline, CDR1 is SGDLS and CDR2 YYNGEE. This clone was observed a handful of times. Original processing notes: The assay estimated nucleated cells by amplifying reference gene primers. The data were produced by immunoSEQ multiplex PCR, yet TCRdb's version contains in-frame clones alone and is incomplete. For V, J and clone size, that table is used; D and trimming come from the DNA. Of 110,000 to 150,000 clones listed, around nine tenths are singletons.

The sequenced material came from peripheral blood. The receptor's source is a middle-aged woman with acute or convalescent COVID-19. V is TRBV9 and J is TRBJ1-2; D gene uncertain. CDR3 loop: CASSVDGANYGYTF. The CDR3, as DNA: TGTGCCAGCAGCGTAGACGGTGCTAACTATGGCTACACCTTC.